Each of the 2 T cell receptor beta chains below was sequenced from the same sample in a study of blood T cell repertoires in COVID-19. The repertoire was sequenced with immunoSEQ multiplex PCR; TCRdb's copy has only in-frame clones and lacks some. This table holds some 150,000 clones, roughly 85% found once. Material for sequencing was peripheral blood. The receptors were sampled from a man in his fifties with acute or convalescent COVID-19.

The V gene is TRBV7-6, the J gene TRBJ1-5; 8 bases align to TRBD1. The junction had 3 bases not matched to a gene; V was cut back by 1 base and J by 1 base. CDR3 length: 16 residues. Germline assignment: CDR1 SGHVS and CDR2 FNYEAQ. The DNA of the CDR3 is TGTGCCAGCAGCTTAGGGACAGGGTCAAGCAATCAGCCCCAGCATTTT. As protein: CASSLGTGSSNQPQHF.

V and J are TRBV14 and TRBJ2-5, with D uncertain. The CDR3 is 13 amino acids. V was trimmed by 4 bases and J by 0 bases, leaving 6 bases between them. Germline assignment: CDR1 SGHDN and CDR2 FVKESK. The CDR3 DNA follows: TGTGCCAGCAGCCGTGGCCACCAAGAGACCCAGTACTTC. It yields the protein CASSRGHQETQYF.